The next 12 T cell receptor beta chains were all read from a single sample in a study of cytomegalovirus exposure and HLA in healthy donors (dated by TCRdb to 2015 to 2018). Library preparation employed the immunoSEQ multiplex PCR assay. The source is immuneACCESS, and TCRdb retained only in-frame sequences with V and J called. Part of the clones is not carried over; for the studies checked, unresolved V genes explain less than half of this, and the remainder is unexplained. For this sample there are about 73,000 clones; 85% to 95% appear just once. Jointly, the top ten make up roughly 3.3% of the sample. What was sequenced was PBMCs. The receptors here all came from a man aged 18-30 years in good health and CMV-seronegative.

The rearrangement links TRBV9 to TRBJ1-2; D gene unclear. Germline V CDR1 and CDR2: SGDLS, YYNGEE. The CDR3 spans 13 residues. The V end lost 1 base, the J end lost 8 bases, and 12 bases lay between the germline ends. The CDR3 spells CASSVMAGVGYTF. Here the CDR3 DNA reads TGTGCCAGCAGCGTAATGGCGGGAGTGGGCTACACCTTC.

The chain links TRBV7-3 to TRBJ2-3, with D maybe TRBD2 (6 bases). Germline values: CDR1 SGHTA, CDR2 FQGTGA. The CDR3 length is 15 residues. Trimming removed 3 bases from V and 0 bases from J, with 10 bases in between. The CDR3 sequence: CASSFLGLSTDTQYF. The CDR3 DNA follows: TGTGCCAGCAGCTTCCTGGGACTTAGCACAGATACGCAGTATTTT.

The V gene is TRBV27, the J gene TRBJ1-2, with 7 bases matching TRBD1. CDR3 size: 14 residues. The trim removed 7 bases at V and 4 bases at J, leaving 9 bases unmatched. Germline V gene data show CDR1 as MNHEY and CDR2 as SMNVEV (reference sequence). CDR3 residues: CASKDPGGIYGYTF. CDR3 bases: TGTGCCAGCAAGGATCCAGGGGGGATCTATGGCTACACCTTC.

This chain's CDR3 is CAIRPGQHLNTEAFF. The CDR3 DNA sequence: TGTGCCATCAGACCGGGACAGCACTTGAACACTGAAGCTTTCTTT. This rearrangement joins TRBV10-3 to TRBJ1-1, with TRBD1 matching 7 bases. Losses at the gene ends were 6 bases for V and 0 bases for J; bases not matched to a gene: 7. CDR1 is ENHRY and CDR2 is SYGVKD in the germline V gene. The CDR3 spans 15 residues.

V gene TRBV30 combines with J gene TRBJ1-1; TRBD1 matches 10 bases. This CDR3 has 14 residues. Germline loops: CDR1 GTSNPN, CDR2 SVGIG (reference sequence). The V and J ends lost 0 bases and 5 bases, in that order; junction bases with no gene match: 3. The CDR3 coding sequence is TGTGCCTGGAGTGTCGAGGACAGGGGGACTGAAGCTTTCTTT. Its protein is CAWSVEDRGTEAFF.

Details on this clone: At one boundary the junction diverges from the germline segment, which might be a read error. This sequence joins TRBV10-2 and TRBJ2-7; D perhaps matches TRBD1 (6 bases). The CDR3 is 15 residues long. Germline V lookup: CDR1 WSHSY, CDR2 SAAADI. As DNA, the CDR3 is TGCGCCAGCGCCCCCCAGGGGCTAAACTCCGACGAGCAGTACTTC. Translating gives CASAPQGLNSDEQYF.

This clone showed up just a few times. The rearrangement uses TRBV7-3 and TRBJ2-1; TRBD2 aligns across 12 bases. CDR3 size: 15 residues. The germline CDR1 and CDR2 sequences are SGHTA and FQGTGA. After removal of 2 bases from V and 6 bases from J, the junction contained 2 bases not matched to a gene. The chain's CDR3 is CASSLQLAGGNEQFF. DNA for the CDR3: TGTGCCAGCAGCTTACAACTAGCGGGGGGCAATGAGCAGTTCTTC. The complete variable domain, with remaining parts taken from reference TRBV7-3 and TRBJ2-1, reads GAGVSQTPSNKVTEKGKYVELRCDPISGHTALYWYRQSLGQGPEFLIYFQGTGAADDSGLPNDRFFAVRPEGSVSTLKIQRTERGDSAVYLCASSLQLAGGNEQFFGPGTRLTVL.

This rearrangement joins TRBV6-6 to TRBJ1-1, with 8 bases lining up with TRBD1. Unmatched junction bases numbered 9, after V lost 6 bases and J lost 3 bases. The CDR3 extends over 15 amino acids. Germline-derived CDR1 and CDR2 are MNHNY and SVGAGI (reference sequence). The CDR3: CASRSQGVGYTEAFF. As DNA, the CDR3 is TGTGCCAGCAGATCACAGGGGGTGGGGTACACTGAAGCTTTCTTT.

This chain connects TRBV7-9 to TRBJ1-5; 9 nucleotides agree with TRBD1. CDR1 is SEHNR, CDR2 FQNEAQ, per germline (reference sequence). The ends lost 3 bases at V and 4 bases at J; junction bases unmatched: 4. The CDR3 has 15 amino acids. The CDR3 protein is CASSLGDRVNQPQHF. CDR3 nucleotides: TGTGCCAGCAGCTTGGGGGACAGGGTTAATCAGCCCCAGCATTTT.

As regards this clone: One end of the junction fails to match germline, which may point to a read error. CDR3 in DNA: TGTGCCTGGAGTACCCAGGCCAAATCCTTCTTC. It is translated as CAWSTQAKSFF. The V gene is TRBV30, the J gene TRBJ1-2; D unclear. The V gene's germline CDR1 is GTSNPN and CDR2 SVGIG (reference sequence). This CDR3 contains 11 residues.

This clone appeared a single time. V usage is TRBV2 and J usage is TRBJ1-5; TRBD1 agrees at 9 bases. V lost 6 bases, J lost 2 bases, and 5 bases stayed unmatched. The CDR3 covers 15 residues. The germline V gene encodes CDR1 SNHLY and CDR2 FYNNEI. CDR3 coding DNA: TGTGCCAGCAGAGCCACAGGGGGCGGCAATCAGCCCCAGCATTTT. Residues: CASRATGGGNQPQHF.

This rearrangement joins TRBV5-4 to TRBJ1-1; D possibly corresponds to TRBD1 (6 bases). The germline gives CDR1 SGHNT, CDR2 YYREEE (reference sequence). The ends were cut back, 4 bases at V and 8 bases at J, with 12 bases in the middle. The CDR3 length is 12 residues. CDR3 bases: TGTGCCAGCAGCCCCCCGGGACAAGAAGCTTTCTTT. Translating gives CASSPPGQEAFF.